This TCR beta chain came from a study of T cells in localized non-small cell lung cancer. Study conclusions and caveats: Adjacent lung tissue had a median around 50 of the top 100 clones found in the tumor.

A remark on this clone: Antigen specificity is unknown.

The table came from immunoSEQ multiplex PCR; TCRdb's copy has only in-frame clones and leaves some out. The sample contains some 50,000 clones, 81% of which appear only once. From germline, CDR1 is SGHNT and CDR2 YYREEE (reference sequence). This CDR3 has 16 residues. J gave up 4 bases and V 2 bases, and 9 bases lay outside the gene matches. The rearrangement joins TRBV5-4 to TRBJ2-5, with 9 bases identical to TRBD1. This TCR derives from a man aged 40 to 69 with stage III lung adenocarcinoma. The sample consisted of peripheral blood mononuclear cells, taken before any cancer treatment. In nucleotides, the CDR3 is TGTGCCAGCAGCTTATGGTTGGGACAGGGTGGAGAGACCCAGTACTTC. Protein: CASSLWLGQGGETQYF.